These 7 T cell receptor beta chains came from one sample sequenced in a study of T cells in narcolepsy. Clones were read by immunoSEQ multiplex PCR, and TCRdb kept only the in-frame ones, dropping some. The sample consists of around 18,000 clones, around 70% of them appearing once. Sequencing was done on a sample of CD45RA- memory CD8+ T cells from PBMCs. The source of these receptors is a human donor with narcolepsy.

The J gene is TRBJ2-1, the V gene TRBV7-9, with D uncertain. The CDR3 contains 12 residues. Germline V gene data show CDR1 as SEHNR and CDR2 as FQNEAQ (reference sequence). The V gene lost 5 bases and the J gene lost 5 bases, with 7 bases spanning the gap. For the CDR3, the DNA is TGTGCCAGCAGCCCGTCCAACAATGAGCAGTTCTTC. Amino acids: CASSPSNNEQFF. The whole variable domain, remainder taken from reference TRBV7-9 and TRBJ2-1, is DTGVSQNPRHKITKRGQNVTFRCDPISEHNRLYWYRQTLGQGPEFLTYFQNEAQLEKSRLLSDRFSAERPKGSFSTLEIQRTEQGDSAMYLCASSPSNNEQFFGPGTRLTVL.

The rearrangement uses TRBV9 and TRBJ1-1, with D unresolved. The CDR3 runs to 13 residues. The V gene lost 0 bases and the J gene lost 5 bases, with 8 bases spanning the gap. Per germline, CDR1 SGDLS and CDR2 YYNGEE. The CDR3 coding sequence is TGTGCCAGCAGCGTAGACGATGTTACTGAAGCTTTCTTT. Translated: CASSVDDVTEAFF.

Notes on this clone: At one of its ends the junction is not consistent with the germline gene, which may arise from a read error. The CDR3 nucleotides read TGTGCCAGCAGTGTAGGGGGCAGGGGCACGGATACGCAGTATTTT. This gives the protein CASSVGGRGTDTQYF. The chain links TRBV6-1 to TRBJ2-3, with 7 bases aligning to TRBD1. CDR1 is MNHNS, CDR2 SASEGT, per germline. CDR3 length: 15 residues.

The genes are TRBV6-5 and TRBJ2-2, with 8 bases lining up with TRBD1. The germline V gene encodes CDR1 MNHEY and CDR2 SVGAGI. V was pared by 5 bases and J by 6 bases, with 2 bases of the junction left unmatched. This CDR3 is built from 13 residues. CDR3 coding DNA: TGTGCCAGCAGTCCAGGGGGCTCCGGGGAGCTGTTTTTT. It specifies CASSPGGSGELFF.

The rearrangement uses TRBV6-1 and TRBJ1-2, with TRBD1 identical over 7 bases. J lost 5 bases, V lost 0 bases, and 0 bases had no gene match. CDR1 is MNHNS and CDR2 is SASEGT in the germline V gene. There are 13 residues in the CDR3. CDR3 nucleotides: TGTGCCAGCAGTGAAGCGGACAGGTATGGCTACACCTTC. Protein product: CASSEADRYGYTF.

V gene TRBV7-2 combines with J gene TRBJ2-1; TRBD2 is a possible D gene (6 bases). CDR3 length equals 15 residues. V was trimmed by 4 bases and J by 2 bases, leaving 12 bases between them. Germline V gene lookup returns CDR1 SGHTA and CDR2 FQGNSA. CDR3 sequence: CASSSFGGAYNEQFF. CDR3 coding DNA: TGTGCCAGCAGCTCCTTTGGCGGGGCCTACAATGAGCAGTTCTTC.

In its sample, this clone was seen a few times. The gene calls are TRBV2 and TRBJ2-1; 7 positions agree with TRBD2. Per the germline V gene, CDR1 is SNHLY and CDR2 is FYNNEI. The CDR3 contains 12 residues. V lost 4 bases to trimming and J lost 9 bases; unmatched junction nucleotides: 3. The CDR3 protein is CASSAGGGEQFF. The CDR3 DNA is TGTGCCAGCAGTGCGGGGGGTGGTGAGCAGTTCTTC.